The 9 T cell receptor beta chains listed next were all sequenced from one sample in a study of shared clonotypes between healthy human individuals. Some clones are missing from TCRdb's copy, which holds only in-frame ones; the method was immunoSEQ multiplex PCR. This table has about 1.1 million clones, approximately 80% appearing once. Sequenced material: memory CD4+ T cells from PBMCs. The subset: CD45RA-negative fraction. Receptors were obtained from a man aged 18 to 29 in good health. Some clones in this sample may be carry-over from other donors' samples.

The V call is TRBV9, the J call TRBJ2-5; 9 bases align to TRBD1. Germline V gene lookup returns CDR1 SGDLS and CDR2 YYNGEE. This CDR3 spans 14 amino acids. The trim removed 4 bases at V and 5 bases at J, leaving 6 bases unmatched. The CDR3: CASSKGQGGETQYF. CDR3 DNA: TGTGCCAGCAGCAAGGGACAGGGAGGGGAGACCCAGTACTTC.

V usage is TRBV11-2 and J usage is TRBJ1-1; D gene ambiguous. With 2 bases removed from V and 7 bases from J, the gap between germline ends came to 11 bases. From germline, CDR1 is SGHAT and CDR2 FQNNGV. The CDR3 spans 13 residues. CDR3 in DNA: TGTGCCAGCAGCTTAAAAAGTGGCTTTGAAGCTTTCTTT. It encodes CASSLKSGFEAFF.

The chain is built from TRBV4-2 and TRBJ2-7; 9 bases map to TRBD1. Germline CDR1 LGHNA, CDR2 YNFKEQ. CDR3 size: 16 residues. The ends lost 0 bases at V and 7 bases at J; junction bases unmatched: 10. The CDR3 sequence: CASSQDNWDRAREQYF. The CDR3 DNA reads TGTGCCAGCAGCCAAGATAACTGGGACAGGGCAAGGGAGCAGTACTTC.

V and J are TRBV25-1 and TRBJ1-1, with D uncertain. Germline values: CDR1 MGHDK, CDR2 SYGVNS. The CDR3 covers 15 residues. The V end was cut by 6 bases, the J end by 2 bases, with 16 bases between. The CDR3 DNA reads as TGTGCCAGCAGCTCTCTGGGCGAAGCCAACACTGAAGCTTTCTTT. Translating gives CASSSLGEANTEAFF.

J is TRBJ2-5 and V is TRBV29-1; D might be TRBD1 or TRBD2, each matching 5 bases. V dropped 5 bases and J dropped 4 bases, with 14 bases sitting between them. The CDR3 sequence is 13 residues long. In germline, CDR1 is SQVTM, CDR2 ANQGSEA. CDR3 DNA sequence: TGCAGCGTTTCCCAGGGAGTGGGAGAGACCCAGTACTTC. Protein product: CSVSQGVGETQYF.

The rearrangement uses TRBV5-1 and TRBJ2-3; D remains ambiguous. The germline V and J ends were trimmed by 0 bases and 7 bases, with 18 bases remaining between them. From germline, CDR1 is SGHRS and CDR2 YFSETQ. The CDR3 consists of 16 residues. CDR3 sequence reads: CASSLVPGQSSNTQYF. The CDR3 DNA follows: TGCGCCAGCAGCTTGGTCCCCGGGCAGTCGTCAAATACGCAGTATTTT.

This chain uses TRBV7-3 with TRBJ1-6; 8 bases align to TRBD1. V trimming: 3 bases; J trimming: 5 bases; junction bases outside the gene matches: 6. CDR1 is SGHTA and CDR2 is FQGTGA in the germline V gene. This CDR3 is built from 16 residues. The CDR3 nucleotides read TGTGCCAGCAGCTTGAGTAGGACAGGGCATAATTCACCCCTCCACTTT. As protein: CASSLSRTGHNSPLHF.

This clone turned up a few times. The chain carries TRBV7-3 and TRBJ2-1; D perhaps matches TRBD2 (5 bases). V was shortened by 3 bases and J by 8 bases, with 14 bases between the two germline ends. The CDR3 consists of 14 residues. The germline V gene has CDR1 SGHTA and CDR2 FQGTGA. CDR3 in amino acids: CASSFRALRDEQFF. Written as DNA, the CDR3 is TGTGCCAGCAGCTTCCGGGCCCTGAGGGATGAGCAGTTCTTC.

This clone was found once. The chain employs TRBV5-8 and TRBJ1-1, with no clear D. This CDR3 is built from 13 residues. The V end lost 5 bases, the J end lost 11 bases, and 19 bases lay between the germline ends. Germline CDR1 is SGHTS and CDR2 is YDEGEE. Written as DNA, the CDR3 is TGTGCCAGCAGTCAAGGCCATGGGCTTGGGGCTTTCTTT. Encoded protein: CASSQGHGLGAFF.